A single sample gave rise to the 10 T cell receptor beta chains below, sequenced in a study of post-analysis software for immune sequencing data. Study-wide points: Included in a set of a few TRBV segments more frequent in patients than controls were TRBV5-6, TRBV5-1 and TRBV20-1.

For these TCRs, the target antigens are not known. Each TCR beta cDNA library carried unique molecular identifiers. MiXCR, run by TCRdb on the PCR reads, gives a single entry per CDR3 protein. The sample holds 750,000 to 950,000 distinct CDR3 sequences, 53% seen once. Sequenced input: blood. Every receptor here comes from a girl aged 10 to 17 with multiple sclerosis.

J is TRBJ1-1 and V is TRBV3-1, with D possibly being TRBD1 (5 bases). Trimming removed 4 bases from V and 6 bases from J, with 12 bases in between. Germline V gene sequence: CDR1 LGHDT, CDR2 YNNKEL (reference sequence). The CDR3 has 13 residues. This CDR3 is CASSPRGGAEAFF. DNA of the CDR3: TGTGCCAGCAGCCCCCGGGGGGGTGCTGAAGCTTTCTTT. The whole variable domain, remainder taken from reference TRBV3-1 and TRBJ1-1, is DTAVSQTPKYLVTQMGNDKSIKCEQNLGHDTMYWYKQDSKKFLKIMFSYNNKELIINETVPNRFSPKSPDKAHLNLHINSLELGDSAVYFCASSPRGGAEAFFGQGTRLTVV.

Only one count was recorded for this clonotype. The V gene is TRBV11-3, the J gene TRBJ2-1; 12 bases agree with TRBD2. The trim removed 3 bases at V and 4 bases at J, leaving 10 bases unmatched. CDR1 is SGHNT and CDR2 is YENEEA in the germline V gene. The CDR3 covers 18 residues. The CDR3, as DNA: TGTGCCAGCAGCTTCGGGGGGCTAGCGGGAGGGGTGTACAATGAGCAGTTCTTC. This sequence encodes CASSFGGLAGGVYNEQFF.

Regarding this clonotype: The junction departs from germline at one end; a sequencing error may be responsible. V gene TRBV7-7 combines with J gene TRBJ1-5; D gene uncertain. The CDR3 extends over 13 amino acids. The germline CDR1 and CDR2 sequences are SSHAT and FNYEAQ (reference sequence). The CDR3 DNA reads as TGTGCTAGCAGCTTTAGTGAGGGAAAGCCCCAGCATTTT. Translating it yields CASSFSEGKPQHF.

Here the CDR3 reads CASSLALGGGSPSTDTQYF. CDR3 in DNA: TGCGCCAGCAGCTTGGCCTTGGGCGGGGGGAGCCCTAGCACAGATACGCAGTATTTT. V is TRBV5-1 and J is TRBJ2-3, with 8 bases fitting TRBD2. Germline assignment: CDR1 SGHRS and CDR2 YFSETQ. V gave up 0 bases and J gave up 0 bases; unmatched junction bases: 12. The CDR3 is made up of 19 amino acids. The full variable domain, rest sourced from reference TRBV5-1 and TRBJ2-3, is KAGVTQTPRYLIKTRGQQVTLSCSPISGHRSVSWYQQTPGQGLQFLFEYFSETQRNKGNFPGRFSGRQFSNSRSEMNVSTLELGDSALYLCASSLALGGGSPSTDTQYFGPGTRLTVL.

This clonotype has just a few counts. The chain recombines TRBV7-9 with TRBJ1-2; D is ambiguous. V dropped 0 bases and J dropped 8 bases, with 10 bases sitting between them. Germline CDR1 and CDR2: SEHNR and FQNEAQ (reference sequence). The CDR3 spans 13 residues. Here the CDR3 DNA reads TGTGCCAGCAGCTTAGCCGCGAAACAGGGCTACACCTTC. Its protein product is CASSLAAKQGYTF. The variable domain in full, with the rest retrieved from reference TRBV7-9 and TRBJ1-2, is DTGVSQNPRHKITKRGQNVTFRCDPISEHNRLYWYRQTLGQGPEFLTYFQNEAQLEKSRLLSDRFSAERPKGSFSTLEIQRTEQGDSAMYLCASSLAAKQGYTFGSGTRLTVV.

The chain couples TRBV25-1 to TRBJ1-2, with TRBD1 as a possible D gene (5 bases). This CDR3 has 12 amino acids. CDR1 is MGHDK and CDR2 is SYGVNS in the germline V gene. V lost 1 base, J lost 7 bases, and 7 bases lay in between. The CDR3 is CASSELGGGYTF. The CDR3 coding sequence is TGTGCCAGCAGTGAATTGGGGGGTGGCTACACCTTC.

The chain is built from TRBV7-2 and TRBJ2-7, with 8 bases lining up with TRBD2. The CDR3 consists of 17 residues. Looked up from germline, CDR1 is SGHTA and CDR2 is FQGNSA. The junction had 10 bases not matched to a gene; V was cut back by 2 bases and J by 1 base. The CDR3, as DNA: TGTGCCAGCAGCTTAAGTGTTTCGGGGACTAGATCCTACGAGCAGTACTTC. Translation gives CASSLSVSGTRSYEQYF.

On this clonotype itself: At one of its ends the junction is not consistent with the germline gene, which may arise from a read error. This chain connects TRBV7-6 to TRBJ2-4; D is possibly TRBD2 (6 bases). Germline V lookup: CDR1 SGHVS, CDR2 FNYEAQ. This CDR3 has 12 residues. The CDR3 reads CTSSLAAAAQYF. The CDR3 DNA sequence: TGTACCAGCAGCTTAGCGGCGGCCGCCCAGTACTTC.

There are many counts of this clonotype. The chain is built from TRBV29-1 and TRBJ2-7; 8 positions match TRBD1. This CDR3 comprises 14 residues. Trimming removed 7 bases from V and 2 bases from J; junction bases left unmatched: 10. In germline, CDR1 is SQVTM, CDR2 ANQGSEA. The CDR3 sequence is CSAGGLDRAYEQYF. As DNA, the CDR3 is TGCAGCGCTGGCGGATTGGACAGGGCCTACGAGCAGTACTTC.

This clonotype was found a few times. The chain carries TRBV2 and TRBJ1-2; no definite D call. The CDR3 covers 14 residues. Trimming left V 4 bases short and J 3 bases short, with 12 bases between. Germline V gene lookup returns CDR1 SNHLY and CDR2 FYNNEI. The CDR3 region is CASSVDFRDYGYTF. In nucleotides, the CDR3 is TGTGCCAGCAGTGTTGATTTTCGCGACTATGGCTACACCTTC.